Below, 22 T cell receptor beta chains from the same sample are listed, as sequenced in a study of PD-L1 blockade in urothelial cancer. Time point given: peripheral blood 6 weeks after treatment start. Repertoires were generated with immunoSEQ multiplex PCR, while TCRdb's copy carries only in-frame clones and drops some. Here the sample spans around 93,000 clones, approximately 87% being singletons. The specimen was PBMCs, collected around atezolizumab (anti-PD-L1) treatment. These receptors were taken from a man between 65 and 85 years old with urothelial cancer.

The V call is TRBV18, the J call TRBJ2-2, with 9 nucleotides matching TRBD1. V gave up 3 bases and J gave up 2 bases; unmatched junction bases: 4. This CDR3 spans 16 amino acids. Germline CDR1 and CDR2: KGHSH and LQKENI. The CDR3 loop is CASSPRDRENTGELFF. The CDR3 nucleotides are TGTGCCAGCTCACCTCGGGACAGGGAAAACACCGGGGAGCTGTTTTTT.

The J gene is TRBJ1-1, the V gene TRBV7-9; TRBD1 is a possible D gene (5 bases). The CDR3 sequence is 14 residues long. Germline V gene lookup returns CDR1 SEHNR and CDR2 FQNEAQ (reference sequence). V lost 2 bases to trimming and J lost 3 bases, with 10 bases between them. CDR3 in amino acids: CASSLQGGDTEAFF. CDR3 DNA sequence: TGTGCCAGCAGCTTACAGGGTGGCGACACTGAAGCTTTCTTT.

The chain joins TRBV10-3 to TRBJ1-5, with D perhaps TRBD1 (5 bases). There are 13 residues in the CDR3. CDR1 and CDR2 from the germline V gene are ENHRY and SYGVKD. V lost 3 bases, J lost 6 bases, and 9 bases lay in between. CDR3 sequence: CAISDRVGQPQHF. The CDR3 region has the DNA TGTGCCATCAGTGACAGGGTGGGTCAGCCCCAGCATTTT.

V usage is TRBV4-2 and J usage is TRBJ2-7; D possibly corresponds to TRBD2 (5 bases). Trimming shortened V by 4 bases and J by 4 bases, and 17 bases separated the two germline ends. The CDR3 has 15 residues. The germline CDR1 and CDR2 sequences are LGHNA and YNFKEQ. CDR3 coding DNA: TGTGCCAGCAGCCGTTATGAGGGAAGAATATACGAGCAGTACTTC. Translated: CASSRYEGRIYEQYF.

This clone was counted between two and nine times. V is TRBV30 and J is TRBJ2-6; 7 nucleotides line up with TRBD1. V lost 5 bases, J lost 2 bases, and 12 bases stayed unmatched. Germline CDR1 reads GTSNPN; CDR2 reads SVGIG (reference sequence). This CDR3 is built from 17 residues. The CDR3 bases are TGTGCCTGGTATAGGGGGCGAACTCTCCCTGGGGCCAACGTCCTGACTTTC. Encoded protein: CAWYRGRTLPGANVLTF.

J is TRBJ1-2 and V is TRBV7-9; 9 nucleotides match TRBD1. Trimming removed 1 base from V and 9 bases from J; junction bases left unmatched: 6. The germline V gene has CDR1 SEHNR and CDR2 FQNEAQ (reference sequence). The CDR3 sequence is 14 residues long. The CDR3 sequence: CASSLENRGLSYTF. In nucleotides, the CDR3 is TGTGCCAGCAGCTTAGAAAACAGGGGGCTAAGCTACACCTTC.

This chain uses TRBV4-3 with TRBJ2-1; D is uncertain. Germline-derived CDR1 and CDR2 are LGHNA and YSLEER. The V gene lost 1 base and the J gene lost 4 bases, with 8 bases spanning the gap. This CDR3 comprises 14 residues. The CDR3 DNA reads as TGCGCCAGCAGCCAAGCGTCCGAGTACAATGAGCAGTTCTTC. Translated: CASSQASEYNEQFF.

This rearrangement joins TRBV1 to TRBJ2-5; the table's D call TRBD2 went unverified against the DNA. TRBV1 is shown as a pseudogene. There are 14 residues in the CDR3. The CDR3 DNA is TGCACCAGCCGTCTAGAACGGGAAAGGGAGACCCAGTACTTC. This translates into CTSRLERERETQYF.

This clone came up a few times. The chain carries TRBV5-4 and TRBJ1-1; D not resolved. Germline CDR1 reads SGHNT; CDR2 reads YYREEE (reference sequence). Trimming removed 2 bases at V and 1 base at J, with 6 bases between. The CDR3 has 13 residues. CDR3 DNA sequence: TGTGCCAGCAGCTTAGAGAGGAACACTGAAGCTTTCTTT. Amino acids: CASSLERNTEAFF.

The table lists this clone with a few counts. CDR3 coding DNA: TGTGCCAGTAGTATAGGACAGGGGAGATCAGCCCAGCATTTT. Amino acids: CASSIGQGRSAQHF. V and J are TRBV19 and TRBJ1-5; 8 nucleotides line up with TRBD1. The V and J ends lost 1 base and 11 bases, in that order; junction bases with no gene match: 7. This CDR3 has 14 residues. CDR1 is LNHDA, CDR2 SQIVND, per germline (reference sequence).

V is TRBV5-1 and J is TRBJ1-3, with 7 nucleotides matching TRBD1. With 0 bases clipped from V and 0 bases from J, the junction kept 3 bases outside the gene matches. CDR1 is SGHRS and CDR2 is YFSETQ in the germline V gene. This CDR3 is built from 16 residues. For the CDR3, the DNA is TGCGCCAGCAGCTTGGTAACAGGGGCCTCTGGAAACACCATATATTTT. It codes for CASSLVTGASGNTIYF.

About this clone itself: Germline is not matched at one junction end, which may reflect a read error. The chain is built from TRBV7-7 and TRBJ2-5; 7 bases are shared with TRBD2. The V gene's germline CDR1 is SSHAT and CDR2 FNYEAQ (reference sequence). The CDR3 runs to 15 residues. The CDR3 is CASSLARGREETQYF. In DNA form, the CDR3 reads TGTGCTAGCAGCTTAGCGCGGGGGAGGGAAGAGACCCAGTACTTC.

The chain has TRBV28 and TRBJ1-2; TRBD1 matches at 10 bases. Unmatched junction bases numbered 9, after V lost 6 bases and J lost 8 bases. The CDR3 sequence is 14 residues long. In germline, CDR1 is MDHEN, CDR2 SYDVKM. The CDR3 DNA follows: TGTGCCAGCAGGCGGGGAGGACAGGGGGGAGGCTACACCTTC. Translated, it gives CASRRGGQGGGYTF.

This clone is a singleton in its sample. The chain is built from TRBV5-1 and TRBJ1-3, with D maybe TRBD1 (6 bases). This CDR3 has 16 residues. Germline assignment: CDR1 SGHRS and CDR2 YFSETQ. V gave up 2 bases and J gave up 0 bases, with 12 bases separating them. For the CDR3, the DNA is TGCGCCAGCAGCTTCGGACAGACCGCCTCTGGAAACACCATATATTTT. The encoded protein is CASSFGQTASGNTIYF. The variable domain in full, completed from reference TRBV5-1 and TRBJ1-3, reads KAGVTQTPRYLIKTRGQQVTLSCSPISGHRSVSWYQQTPGQGLQFLFEYFSETQRNKGNFPGRFSGRQFSNSRSEMNVSTLELGDSALYLCASSFGQTASGNTIYFGEGSWLTVV.

The V gene is TRBV5-6, the J gene TRBJ2-3, with 9 bases lining up with TRBD2. Trimming took 0 bases from V and 1 from J; bases not matched to a gene: 6. The CDR3 spans 17 residues. The germline gives CDR1 SGHDT, CDR2 YYEEEE. The CDR3 loop is CASSLGSGRGGTDTQYF. The DNA of the CDR3 is TGTGCCAGCAGCTTGGGTAGCGGGAGAGGGGGCACAGATACGCAGTATTTT. Complete variable domain (other parts from reference TRBV5-6 and TRBJ2-3): DAGVTQSPTHLIKTRGQQVTLRCSPKSGHDTVSWYQQALGQGPQFIFQYYEEEERQRGNFPDRFSGHQFPNYSSELNVNALLLGDSALYLCASSLGSGRGGTDTQYFGPGTRLTVL.

V gene TRBV11-2 combines with J gene TRBJ2-3; 9 bases match TRBD2. Trimming at V came to 6 bases and at J to 4 bases, leaving 5 bases not matched to a gene. The CDR3 extends over 14 amino acids. Looked up from germline, CDR1 is SGHAT and CDR2 is FQNNGV. The CDR3 nucleotides read TGTGCCAGCAGTGCGGGGGGGCGGGCAGATACGCAGTATTTT. It translates to CASSAGGRADTQYF. The complete variable domain, with remaining parts taken from reference TRBV11-2 and TRBJ2-3, reads EAGVAQSPRYKIIEKRQSVAFWCNPISGHATLYWYQQILGQGPKLLIQFQNNGVVDDSQLPKDRFSAERLKGVDSTLKIQPAKLEDSAVYLCASSAGGRADTQYFGPGTRLTVL.

The V and J genes are TRBV14 and TRBJ2-5; D remains unclear. Germline lookup yields CDR1 SGHDN and CDR2 FVKESK. The CDR3 contains 13 residues. The V end lost 3 bases, the J end lost 9 bases, and 14 bases lay between the germline ends. The CDR3 reads CASSQTGFTPQYF. CDR3 nucleotides: TGTGCCAGCAGCCAGACGGGTTTTACGCCCCAGTACTTC.

J is TRBJ2-1 and V is TRBV1; the table's D call TRBD2 went unverified against the DNA. TRBV1 is a pseudogene. This CDR3 comprises 12 residues. CDR3 DNA sequence: TGCACCAGCACACTTAGTGACAATGAGCAGTTCTTC. This codes for CTSTLSDNEQFF.

In DNA form, the CDR3 reads TGTGCCAGCAGCTTCTCTATCCCACCCGGGGAGCTGTTTTTT. This codes for CASSFSIPPGELFF. This chain connects TRBV7-3 to TRBJ2-2; the D is unclear. Germline V gene lookup returns CDR1 SGHTA and CDR2 FQGTGA. Trimming shortened V by 3 bases and J by 6 bases, and 11 bases separated the two germline ends. The CDR3 runs to 14 residues.

The rearrangement joins TRBV7-3 to TRBJ2-2; TRBD2 matches at 12 bases. The CDR3 covers 17 residues. Germline CDR1 SGHTA, CDR2 FQGTGA. V shed 5 bases, J shed 0 bases, and the junction held 4 bases outside the gene matches. The CDR3 reads CASSRGLAGTNTGELFF. The CDR3 DNA follows: TGTGCCAGCAGCCGAGGACTAGCGGGAACGAACACCGGGGAGCTGTTTTTT.

The chain employs TRBV7-9 and TRBJ2-5, with 14 bases that match TRBD2. The CDR3 contains 16 residues. J was trimmed by 5 bases and V by 4 bases; bases with no gene match: 6. CDR1 and CDR2 from the germline V gene are SEHNR and FQNEAQ (reference sequence). CDR3 in amino acids: CASSSTSGRAWETQYF. The CDR3 DNA reads TGTGCCAGCAGCTCGACTAGCGGGAGGGCCTGGGAGACCCAGTACTTC.

The V call is TRBV7-7, the J call TRBJ2-7, with D possibly TRBD2 on 6 matching bases. V lost 2 bases and J 7 bases, leaving 12 bases between the germline ends. Germline V gives CDR1 SSHAT, CDR2 FNYEAQ (reference sequence). This CDR3 is 13 amino acids long. CDR3 DNA: TGTGCCAGCAGCTTAAACTGGGGGGAGGAGCAGTACTTC. It encodes CASSLNWGEEQYF.